This TCR beta chain comes out of a study of shared clonotypes between healthy human individuals. The table came from immunoSEQ multiplex PCR; TCRdb's copy has only in-frame clones and leaves some out. The sample lists around 1,000,000 clones, approximately 80% occurring once. The sequence derives from a man aged 18 to 29 in good health. Some clones in this sample may be carry-over from other donors' samples. The source material was memory CD4+ T cells from PBMCs. Subset here: CD45RA-negative fraction.

CDR3 coding DNA: TGCGCCAGCAGCCCGGGACTAGCGGGAGGTAGGGAGACCCAGTACTTC. Protein: CASSPGLAGGRETQYF. The genes are TRBV4-1 and TRBJ2-5, with 15 bases fitting TRBD2. V was clipped by 4 bases and J by 5 bases; unmatched bases: 5. The germline CDR1 and CDR2 sequences are MGHRA and YSYEKL. CDR3 size: 16 residues.